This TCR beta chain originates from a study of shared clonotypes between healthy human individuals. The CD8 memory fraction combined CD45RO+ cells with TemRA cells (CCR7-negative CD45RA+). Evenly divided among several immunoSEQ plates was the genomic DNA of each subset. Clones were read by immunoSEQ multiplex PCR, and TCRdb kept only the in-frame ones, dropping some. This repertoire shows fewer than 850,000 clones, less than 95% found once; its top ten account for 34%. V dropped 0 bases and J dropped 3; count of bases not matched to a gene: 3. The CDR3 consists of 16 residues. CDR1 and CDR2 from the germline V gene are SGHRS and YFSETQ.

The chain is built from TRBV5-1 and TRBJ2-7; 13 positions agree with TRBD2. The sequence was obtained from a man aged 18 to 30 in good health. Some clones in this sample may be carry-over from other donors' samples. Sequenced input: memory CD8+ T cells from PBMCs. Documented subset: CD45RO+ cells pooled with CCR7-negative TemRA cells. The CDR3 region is CASSLARTSGSYEQYF. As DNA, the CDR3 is TGCGCCAGCAGCTTGGCTAGGACTAGCGGGAGCTACGAGCAGTACTTC.